Shown below are 28 T cell receptor beta chains from a single sample sequenced in a study of cytomegalovirus exposure and HLA in healthy donors. PCR used 60 Vbeta primers and 13 Jbeta primers. Only in-frame clones appear in the TCRdb table, and some are missing; sequencing was by immunoSEQ multiplex PCR. The sample lists some 100,000 clones; about 86% were seen once. The sequenced sample consisted of PBMCs. Every receptor here comes from a woman in her twenties or thirties in good health and CMV-seronegative.

CDR3 loop: CASSEGGITEAFF. The CDR3 DNA sequence: TGTGCCAGCAGTGAGGGCGGGATCACTGAAGCTTTCTTT. V usage is TRBV25-1 and J usage is TRBJ1-1, with D unclear. This CDR3 spans 13 amino acids. The V end lost 3 bases, the J end lost 4 bases, and 9 bases lay between the germline ends. Per germline, CDR1 MGHDK and CDR2 SYGVNS. The whole variable domain, remainder taken from reference TRBV25-1 and TRBJ1-1, is EADIYQTPRYLVIGTGKKITLECSQTMGHDKMYWYQQDPGMELHLIHYSYGVNSTEKGDLSSESTVSRIRTEHFPLTLESARPSHTSQYLCASSEGGITEAFFGQGTRLTVV.

The chain recombines TRBV10-1 with TRBJ2-3; possible D gene TRBD2, 5 bases. The CDR3 sequence is 15 residues long. The germline V and J ends were trimmed by 3 bases and 3 bases, with 13 bases remaining between them. The V gene's germline CDR1 is WNHNN and CDR2 SYGVQD (reference sequence). The CDR3 here is CASSERGPRTDTQYF. DNA of the CDR3: TGCGCCAGCAGTGAACGAGGGCCTAGGACAGATACGCAGTATTTT.

The V and J genes are TRBV6-6 and TRBJ2-2; D unresolved. The germline CDR1 and CDR2 sequences are MNHNY and SVGAGI (reference sequence). This CDR3 region has 11 residues. V lost 8 bases to trimming and J lost 6 bases, with 7 bases between them. CDR3 protein: CASSRAGELFF. CDR3 bases: TGTGCCAGCTCCCGGGCCGGGGAGCTGTTTTTT.

The gene calls are TRBV5-4 and TRBJ2-7; 7 nucleotides line up with TRBD2. CDR1 SGHNT and CDR2 YYREEE come from the germline V gene (reference sequence). Trimming cost V 5 bases and J 0 bases; bases outside gene matches: 11. CDR3 size: 16 residues. The CDR3 reads CASRSASGRVSYEQYF. CDR3 bases: TGTGCCAGCAGGTCTGCTAGCGGTAGGGTCTCCTACGAGCAGTACTTC.

The chain combines TRBV25-1 with TRBJ2-7; D uncertain. V dropped 2 bases and J dropped 3 bases, with 8 bases sitting between them. In germline, CDR1 is MGHDK, CDR2 SYGVNS. This CDR3 contains 13 residues. The CDR3 here is CASSEGRSYEQYF. The CDR3 nucleotides are TGTGCCAGCAGTGAAGGTCGGAGCTACGAGCAGTACTTC.

The chain uses TRBV19 and TRBJ2-7, with TRBD2 matching over 9 bases. The CDR3 length is 15 residues. The V gene end was trimmed by 5 bases and the J gene end by 3 bases; junction bases not matched to a gene: 8. Germline loops: CDR1 LNHDA, CDR2 SQIVND (reference sequence). The CDR3 DNA follows: TGTGCCAGTAGTTTTAGCGGGAGATTGGGCTACGAGCAGTACTTC. Its translation: CASSFSGRLGYEQYF.

This clone has just a few counts. The chain carries TRBV6-5 and TRBJ2-1; 7 bases are shared with TRBD2. CDR1 MNHEY and CDR2 SVGAGI come from the germline V gene. J was trimmed by 5 bases and V by 2 bases; bases with no gene match: 9. This CDR3 region has 16 residues. CDR3 region: CASSYGGAGRDNEQFF. CDR3 nucleotide sequence: TGTGCCAGCAGTTACGGGGGAGCGGGGAGGGACAATGAGCAGTTCTTC.

The V gene is TRBV15, the J gene TRBJ1-2, with a tentative D call TRBD1 (5 bases). V lost 6 bases and J lost 1, with 15 bases in between. The germline CDR1 and CDR2 sequences are LNHNV and YYDKDF (reference sequence). This CDR3 has 15 residues. The CDR3, as DNA: TGTGCCACCAGACCCCGACAGACGCTTAACTATGGCTACACCTTC. It is translated as CATRPRQTLNYGYTF.

The V and J genes are TRBV6-5 and TRBJ2-1; TRBD2 agrees at 7 bases. Germline V CDR1 and CDR2: MNHEY, SVGAGI. V gave up 8 bases and J gave up 2 bases; unmatched junction bases: 9. The CDR3 runs 15 residues. CDR3 in DNA: TGTGCCAGCCACACGGGCGGGAGAGCCTACAATGAGCAGTTCTTC. Its protein is CASHTGGRAYNEQFF.

The chain carries TRBV19 and TRBJ2-7, with 10 bases lining up with TRBD1. Germline CDR1 reads LNHDA; CDR2 reads SQIVND (reference sequence). Trimming cost V 6 bases and J 4 bases; bases outside gene matches: 9. This CDR3 is built from 15 residues. The CDR3 nucleotides read TGTGCCAGTAGAAGGAGGGACAGGGGAGGATACGAGCAGTACTTC. The encoded protein is CASRRRDRGGYEQYF.

This clone was detected once. The chain is built from TRBV7-6 and TRBJ2-5; weak D call: TRBD1 (7 bases). Trimming cost V 1 base and J 8 bases, with 20 bases left between them. Germline lookup yields CDR1 SGHVS and CDR2 FNYEAQ. The length of the CDR3 is 16 residues. CDR3: CASSLDRGIAGGTQYF. The CDR3 DNA follows: TGTGCCAGCAGCTTAGATCGGGGGATCGCAGGGGGTACCCAGTACTTC.

The chain joins TRBV11-1 to TRBJ2-7; 9 positions match TRBD2. The V gene's germline CDR1 is SGHAT and CDR2 FQDESV (reference sequence). The V gene end was trimmed by 6 bases and the J gene end by 2 bases; junction bases not matched to a gene: 11. The CDR3 sequence is 16 residues long. For the CDR3, the DNA is TGTGCCAGCAGAGGAGCGGGAGGCTTCGGGGCCTACGAGCAGTACTTC. Its translation: CASRGAGGFGAYEQYF.

This sequence joins TRBV27 and TRBJ1-1; TRBD1 aligns across 8 bases. This CDR3 comprises 16 residues. Germline CDR1 reads MNHEY; CDR2 reads SMNVEV (reference sequence). V shed 5 bases and J 4 bases; nucleotides not matched to a gene: 12. In nucleotides, the CDR3 is TGTGCCAGCAGTCTCGACCGCGGACAGGGATTCACTGAAGCTTTCTTT. Its translation is CASSLDRGQGFTEAFF.

This CDR3 reads CASSSVTGLAGADEQYF. The DNA of the CDR3 is TGCGCCAGCAGCTCCGTTACCGGGCTAGCGGGAGCTGACGAGCAGTACTTC. The chain combines TRBV5-1 with TRBJ2-7; 10 positions match TRBD2. In germline, CDR1 is SGHRS, CDR2 YFSETQ. V was clipped by 3 bases and J by 5 bases; unmatched bases: 14. There are 17 residues in the CDR3.

The chain links TRBV5-1 to TRBJ2-2, with a weak D call TRBD1 (6 bases). CDR1 and CDR2 (germline): SGHRS, YFSETQ. CDR3 length equals 17 residues. V gave up 5 bases and J gave up 0 bases, with 17 bases separating them. The chain's CDR3 is CASRSPRGGPNTGELFF. CDR3 coding DNA: TGCGCCAGCAGATCTCCCAGGGGTGGTCCGAACACCGGGGAGCTGTTTTTT.

V is TRBV30 and J is TRBJ2-2; the match to TRBD1 covers 7 bases. The CDR3 totals 17 residues. V dropped 3 bases and J dropped 6; count of bases not matched to a gene: 16. Germline CDR1 is GTSNPN and CDR2 is SVGIG (reference sequence). This CDR3 is CAWRGATGVFLAGELFF. Here the CDR3 DNA reads TGTGCCTGGAGAGGGGCTACAGGGGTTTTTCTCGCCGGGGAGCTGTTTTTT.

This rearrangement joins TRBV4-1 to TRBJ2-2; 9 nucleotides line up with TRBD1. CDR3 length: 17 amino acids. Trimming cost V 1 base and J 1 base; bases outside gene matches: 4. The V gene's germline CDR1 is MGHRA and CDR2 YSYEKL. This CDR3 reads CASSQVWGQGNTGELFF. In nucleotides, the CDR3 is TGCGCCAGCAGCCAAGTTTGGGGACAGGGGAACACCGGGGAGCTGTTTTTT.

The rearrangement joins TRBV5-1 to TRBJ2-1; possibly TRBD1 for D (5 bases). V was clipped by 0 bases and J by 7 bases, with 8 bases between them. The CDR3 runs to 13 residues. CDR1 is SGHRS, CDR2 YFSETQ, per germline. The CDR3, as DNA: TGCGCCAGCAGCTTGGTGTACAGGAATGAGCAGTTCTTC. It yields the protein CASSLVYRNEQFF.

This clone appeared a few times. This chain connects TRBV7-2 to TRBJ2-1, with a tentative D call TRBD2 (5 bases). The germline V gene has CDR1 SGHTA and CDR2 FQGNSA. The CDR3 spans 15 residues. Trimming cost V 4 bases and J 5 bases, with 15 bases left between them. The CDR3: CASSSNLGEHNEQFF. In DNA, the CDR3 is TGTGCCAGCAGCTCGAACCTCGGGGAGCACAATGAGCAGTTCTTC.

V gene TRBV7-2 combines with J gene TRBJ2-1; 7 nucleotides align to TRBD2. Trimming cost V 0 bases and J 2 bases; bases outside gene matches: 4. This CDR3 spans 16 amino acids. CDR1 and CDR2 from the germline V gene are SGHTA and FQGNSA. The CDR3 reads CASSLAASGTYNEQFF. CDR3 in DNA: TGTGCCAGCAGCTTAGCGGCTAGCGGAACCTACAATGAGCAGTTCTTC.

This clone was seen once. Sequence at one end of the junction differs from germline and may be a read error. The V and J genes are TRBV7-9 and TRBJ2-3; 16 bases line up with TRBD2. The CDR3 is 14 amino acids. The germline CDR1 and CDR2 sequences are SEHNR and FQNEAQ (reference sequence). The DNA of the CDR3 is TGTTCCAGCAGCCCTGGGACTAGCGGGAGGGCCCAGTATTTT. Its translation: CSSSPGTSGRAQYF.

CDR3 protein: CASSYGPQVLFF. DNA for the CDR3: TGTGCCAGCAGTTACGGGCCTCAGGTGCTGTTTTTT. The V gene is TRBV6-6, the J gene TRBJ1-4, with D uncertain. The CDR3 loop spans 12 amino acids. V gave up 2 bases and J gave up 14 bases, with 12 bases separating them. Germline V gene lookup returns CDR1 MNHNY and CDR2 SVGAGI (reference sequence).

The chain joins TRBV11-2 to TRBJ2-7, with 8 nucleotides matching TRBD1. CDR1 and CDR2 from the germline V gene are SGHAT and FQNNGV. The CDR3 loop spans 15 amino acids. The junction had 6 bases not matched to a gene; V was cut back by 1 base and J by 4 bases. In nucleotides, the CDR3 is TGTGCCAGCAGCTTAGTCGGGCAGGGGGCTTACGAGCAGTACTTC. Residues: CASSLVGQGAYEQYF.

The chain couples TRBV5-1 to TRBJ2-2; 8 bases fit TRBD1. V dropped 4 bases and J dropped 5; count of bases not matched to a gene: 10. The CDR3 has 16 residues. Germline CDR1 is SGHRS and CDR2 is YFSETQ. The CDR3, as DNA: TGCGCCAGCAGCCAAGGACAGGGAGGTGTTACCGGGGAGCTGTTTTTT. Protein sequence: CASSQGQGGVTGELFF.

The chain uses TRBV18 and TRBJ2-3; D unresolved. The CDR3 is 13 amino acids. CDR1 KGHSH and CDR2 LQKENI come from the germline V gene. Trimming stripped 8 bases from V and 1 base from J, with 10 bases between. CDR3 protein: CASLESGTDTQYF. The CDR3 DNA reads as TGTGCCAGCCTCGAATCGGGCACAGATACGCAGTATTTT. Full variable domain (remainder filled in from reference TRBV18 and TRBJ2-3): NAGVMQNPRHLVRRRGQEARLRCSPMKGHSHVYWYRQLPEEGLKFMVYLQKENIIDESGMPKERFSAEFPKEGPSILRIQQVVRGDSAAYFCASLESGTDTQYFGPGTRLTVL.

V usage is TRBV7-6 and J usage is TRBJ2-1, with a possible D match to TRBD2 (6 bases). The CDR3 spans 16 residues. Germline V gene data show CDR1 as SGHVS and CDR2 as FNYEAQ. Trimming removed 3 bases from V and 0 bases from J, with 12 bases in between. The CDR3 loop reads CASSFERASSYNEQFF. The CDR3 DNA reads TGTGCCAGCAGCTTCGAGCGGGCCAGCTCCTACAATGAGCAGTTCTTC.

The chain combines TRBV27 with TRBJ2-5; 7 positions match TRBD2. Germline loops: CDR1 MNHEY, CDR2 SMNVEV (reference sequence). The CDR3 extends over 16 amino acids. With 0 bases clipped from V and 2 bases from J, the junction kept 6 bases outside the gene matches. The CDR3 nucleotides are TGTGCCAGCAGTTTATCCCCAGCGGGGCGTCAAGAGACCCAGTACTTC. Translation gives CASSLSPAGRQETQYF.

The rearrangement joins TRBV28 to TRBJ2-3, with 12 bases matching TRBD2. V lost 6 bases, J lost 5 bases, and 15 bases stayed unmatched. CDR1 is MDHEN and CDR2 is SYDVKM in the germline V gene. This CDR3 has 18 residues. This chain's CDR3 is CASRRRLWTSGNGDTQYF. Here the CDR3 DNA reads TGTGCCAGCAGAAGACGCCTATGGACTAGCGGGAACGGAGATACGCAGTATTTT.